This record looks at one T cell receptor beta chain sequence and its context. Trimming removed 6 bases at V and 10 bases at J, with 15 bases between. The CDR3 has 12 amino acids. TCRdb keeps only in-frame clones here, not all; method: immunoSEQ multiplex PCR. This sample has about 350,000 clones, with approximately 84% found just once. This record comes from a study of blood T cell repertoires in COVID-19. Individuals drawn from approximately 26 US areas were about 18 to 100 years old. The TCR sequence derives from a woman aged 25 to 39 who had recovered from COVID-19. This chain links TRBV12-3 or TRBV12-4 with TRBJ1-1; maybe TRBD1 (5 bases). The source material was PBMCs or T cells enriched from blood (not recorded which). The CDR3 nucleotides read TGTGCCAGCAGCATCGGACACGGCGGAGCTTTCTTT. It specifies CASSIGHGGAFF.